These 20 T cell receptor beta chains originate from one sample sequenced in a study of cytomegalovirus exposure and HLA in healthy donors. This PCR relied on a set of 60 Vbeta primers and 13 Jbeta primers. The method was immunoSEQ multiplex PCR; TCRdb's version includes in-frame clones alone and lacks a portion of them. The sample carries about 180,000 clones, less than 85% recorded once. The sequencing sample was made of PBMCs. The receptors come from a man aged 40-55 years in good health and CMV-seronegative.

The CDR3 region is CASSSMTGAETQYF. Written as DNA, the CDR3 is TGTGCCAGCAGCTCGATGACAGGGGCTGAGACCCAGTACTTC. The chain employs TRBV7-9 and TRBJ2-5, with 8 bases identical to TRBD1. CDR1 and CDR2 (germline): SEHNR, FQNEAQ (reference sequence). This CDR3 has 14 amino acids. The junction had 6 bases not matched to a gene; V was cut back by 4 bases and J by 5 bases.

The CDR3 DNA sequence: TGTGCCAGCAGCTGGACAGGGGTTCACGGGGAGCTGTTTTTT. Protein product: CASSWTGVHGELFF. V is TRBV7-9 and J is TRBJ2-2; 9 positions match TRBD1. The junction had 4 bases not matched to a gene; V was cut back by 4 bases and J by 7 bases. Germline values: CDR1 SEHNR, CDR2 FQNEAQ (reference sequence). CDR3 size: 14 residues.

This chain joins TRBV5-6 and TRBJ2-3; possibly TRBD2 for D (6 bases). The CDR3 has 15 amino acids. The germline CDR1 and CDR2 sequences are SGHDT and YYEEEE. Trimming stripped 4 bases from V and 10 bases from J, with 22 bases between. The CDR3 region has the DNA TGTGCCAGCAGCCGGGGACTCTCCAGTCCGAGTGCGCAGTATTTT. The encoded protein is CASSRGLSSPSAQYF.

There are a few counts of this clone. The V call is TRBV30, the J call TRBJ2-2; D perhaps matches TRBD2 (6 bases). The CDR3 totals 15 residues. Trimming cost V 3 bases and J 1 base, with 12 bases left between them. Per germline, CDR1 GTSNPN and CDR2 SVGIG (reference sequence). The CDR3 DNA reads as TGTGCCTGGAGAGGAAACGGGAGGAACACCGGGGAGCTGTTTTTT. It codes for CAWRGNGRNTGELFF.

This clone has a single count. The CDR3 sequence: CASSLGQGSSGANVLTF. In DNA form, the CDR3 reads TGCGCCAGCAGCCTCGGACAGGGGAGCTCTGGGGCCAACGTCCTGACTTTC. The chain is built from TRBV5-1 and TRBJ2-6; TRBD1 aligns across 9 bases. With 4 bases clipped from V and 0 bases from J, the junction kept 5 bases outside the gene matches. This CDR3 region has 17 residues. Germline V CDR1 and CDR2: SGHRS, YFSETQ.

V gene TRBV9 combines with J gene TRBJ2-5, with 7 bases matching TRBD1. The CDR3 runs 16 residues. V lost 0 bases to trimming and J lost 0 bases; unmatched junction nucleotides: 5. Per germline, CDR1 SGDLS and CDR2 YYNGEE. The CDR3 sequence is CASSVGGRGYQETQYF. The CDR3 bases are TGTGCCAGCAGCGTAGGGGGCAGGGGGTACCAAGAGACCCAGTACTTC.

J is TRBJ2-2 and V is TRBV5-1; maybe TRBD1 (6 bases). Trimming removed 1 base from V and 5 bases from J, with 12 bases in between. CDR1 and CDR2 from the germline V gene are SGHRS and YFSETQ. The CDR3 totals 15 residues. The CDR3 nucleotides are TGCGCCAGCAGCTTGCAGGGGTCGAGGACCGGGGAGCTGTTTTTT. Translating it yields CASSLQGSRTGELFF. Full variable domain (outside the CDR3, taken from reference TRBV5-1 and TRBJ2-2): KAGVTQTPRYLIKTRGQQVTLSCSPISGHRSVSWYQQTPGQGLQFLFEYFSETQRNKGNFPGRFSGRQFSNSRSEMNVSTLELGDSALYLCASSLQGSRTGELFFGEGSRLTVL.

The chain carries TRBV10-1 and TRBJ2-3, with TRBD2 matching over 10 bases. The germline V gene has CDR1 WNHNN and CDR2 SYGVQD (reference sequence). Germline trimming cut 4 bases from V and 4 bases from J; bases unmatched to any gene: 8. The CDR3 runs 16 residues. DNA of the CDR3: TGCGCCAGCAGTGCCACGAGCGGGGGGGCATCAGATACGCAGTATTTT. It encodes CASSATSGGASDTQYF.

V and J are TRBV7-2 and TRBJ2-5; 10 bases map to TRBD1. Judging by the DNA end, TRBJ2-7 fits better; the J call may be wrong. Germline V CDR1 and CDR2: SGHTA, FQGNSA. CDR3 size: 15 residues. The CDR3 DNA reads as TGTGCCAGCAGCTCCGGGACAGGGGCGCACTACGAGCAGTACTTC. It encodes CASSSGTGAHYEQYF.

The CDR3 loop reads CASSPISGGEETQYF. The CDR3 DNA sequence: TGTGCCAGCTCACCAATTAGCGGGGGCGAGGAGACCCAGTACTTC. The chain is built from TRBV18 and TRBJ2-5, with 9 nucleotides matching TRBD2. The CDR3 is 15 amino acids. The V gene end was trimmed by 2 bases and the J gene end by 5 bases; junction bases not matched to a gene: 6. The germline V gene encodes CDR1 KGHSH and CDR2 LQKENI.

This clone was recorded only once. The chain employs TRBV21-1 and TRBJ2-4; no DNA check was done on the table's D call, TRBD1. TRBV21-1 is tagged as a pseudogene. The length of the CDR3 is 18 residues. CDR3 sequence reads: CASSKAPRPAQAKNIQYF. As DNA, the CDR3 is TGTGCCAGCAGCAAGGCCCCTCGGCCAGCACAGGCCAAAAACATTCAGTACTTC.

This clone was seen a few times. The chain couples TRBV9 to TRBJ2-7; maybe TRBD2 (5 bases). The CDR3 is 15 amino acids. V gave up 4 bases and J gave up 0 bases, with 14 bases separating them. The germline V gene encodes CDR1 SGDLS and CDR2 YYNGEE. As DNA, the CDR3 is TGTGCCAGCAGCCTGGCGGGCACTCGCTCCTACGAGCAGTACTTC. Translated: CASSLAGTRSYEQYF.

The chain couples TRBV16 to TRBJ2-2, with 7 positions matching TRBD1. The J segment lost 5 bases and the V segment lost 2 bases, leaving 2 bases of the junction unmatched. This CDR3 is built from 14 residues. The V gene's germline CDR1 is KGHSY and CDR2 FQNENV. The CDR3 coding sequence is TGTGCCAGCAGCCAAAAACAGGGGACCGGGGAGCTGTTTTTT. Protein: CASSQKQGTGELFF.

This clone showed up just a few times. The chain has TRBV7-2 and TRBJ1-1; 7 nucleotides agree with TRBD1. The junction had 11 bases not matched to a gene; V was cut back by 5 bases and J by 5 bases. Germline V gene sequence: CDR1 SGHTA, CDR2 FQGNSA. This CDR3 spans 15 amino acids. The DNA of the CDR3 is TGTGCCAGCAGCACGACAACAGGGGCGAGGACTGAAGCTTTCTTT. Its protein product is CASSTTTGARTEAFF.

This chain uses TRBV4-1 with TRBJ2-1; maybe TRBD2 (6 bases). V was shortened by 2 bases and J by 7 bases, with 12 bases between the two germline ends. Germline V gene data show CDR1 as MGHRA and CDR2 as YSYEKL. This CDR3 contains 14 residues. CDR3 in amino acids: CASSQRAGLNEQFF. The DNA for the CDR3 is TGCGCCAGCAGCCAAAGGGCGGGGTTAAATGAGCAGTTCTTC.

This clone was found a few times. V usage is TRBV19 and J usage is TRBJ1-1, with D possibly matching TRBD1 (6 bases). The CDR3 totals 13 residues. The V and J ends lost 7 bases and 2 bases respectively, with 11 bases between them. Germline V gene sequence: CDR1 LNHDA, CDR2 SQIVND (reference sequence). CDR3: CASKSRGNTEAFF. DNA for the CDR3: TGTGCCAGTAAGTCCAGGGGAAACACTGAAGCTTTCTTT. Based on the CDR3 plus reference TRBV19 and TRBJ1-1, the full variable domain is DGGITQSPKYLFRKEGQNVTLSCEQNLNHDAMYWYRQDPGQGLRLIYYSQIVNDFQKGDIAEGYSVSREKKESFPLTVTSAQKNPTAFYLCASKSRGNTEAFFGQGTRLTVV.

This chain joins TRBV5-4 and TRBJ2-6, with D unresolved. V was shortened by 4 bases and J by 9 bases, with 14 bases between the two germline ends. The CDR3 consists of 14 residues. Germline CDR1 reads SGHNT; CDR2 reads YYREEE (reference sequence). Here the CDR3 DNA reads TGTGCCAGCAGCCTTGACGGGTTTATCAACGTCCTGACTTTC. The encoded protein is CASSLDGFINVLTF.

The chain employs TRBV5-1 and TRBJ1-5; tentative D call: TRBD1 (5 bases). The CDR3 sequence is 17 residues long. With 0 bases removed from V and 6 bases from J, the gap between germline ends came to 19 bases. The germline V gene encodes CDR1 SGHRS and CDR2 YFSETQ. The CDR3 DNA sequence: TGCGCCAGCAGCTTGGGTCCCCAGGGTTTTTTCCGTCAGCCCCAGCATTTT. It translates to CASSLGPQGFFRQPQHF.

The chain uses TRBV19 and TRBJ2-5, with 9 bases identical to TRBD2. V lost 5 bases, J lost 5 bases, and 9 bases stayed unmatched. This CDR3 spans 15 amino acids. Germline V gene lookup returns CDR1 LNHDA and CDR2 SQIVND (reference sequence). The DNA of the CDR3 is TGTGCCAGTAGTTCTAATAGCGGGGGTGAGGAGACCCAGTACTTC. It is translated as CASSSNSGGEETQYF. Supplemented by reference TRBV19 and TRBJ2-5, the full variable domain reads DGGITQSPKYLFRKEGQNVTLSCEQNLNHDAMYWYRQDPGQGLRLIYYSQIVNDFQKGDIAEGYSVSREKKESFPLTVTSAQKNPTAFYLCASSSNSGGEETQYFGPGTRLLVL.

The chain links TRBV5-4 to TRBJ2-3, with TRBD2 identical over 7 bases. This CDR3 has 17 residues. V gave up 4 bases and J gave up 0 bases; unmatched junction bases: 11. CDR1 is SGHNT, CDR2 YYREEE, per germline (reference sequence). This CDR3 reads CASSRSTSRSSTDTQYF. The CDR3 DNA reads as TGTGCCAGCAGCCGCTCGACTAGCAGATCTAGCACAGATACGCAGTATTTT.